The text below deals with one TCR beta chain. This table comes from immunoSEQ multiplex PCR, and its TCRdb copy is limited to in-frame clones, with some not included. Of about 98,000 clones listed, 80% to 85% are singletons. The CDR3 length is 14 residues. The V gene's germline CDR1 is LGHDT and CDR2 YNNKEL (reference sequence). V lost 2 bases and J 3 bases, leaving 8 bases between the germline ends. These data come from a study of T cell responses to AZD1222 COVID-19 vaccine. This sequence originates from an adult in good health. Here the sequenced sample was peripheral blood, taken on day 0 of AZD1222 vaccination. V gene TRBV3-1 (or the pseudogene TRBV3-2) combines with J gene TRBJ1-5; possible D gene TRBD1, 5 bases. The chain's CDR3 is CASSQQGLNQPQHF. The DNA for the CDR3 is TGTGCCAGCAGCCAACAGGGCCTCAATCAGCCCCAGCATTTT.